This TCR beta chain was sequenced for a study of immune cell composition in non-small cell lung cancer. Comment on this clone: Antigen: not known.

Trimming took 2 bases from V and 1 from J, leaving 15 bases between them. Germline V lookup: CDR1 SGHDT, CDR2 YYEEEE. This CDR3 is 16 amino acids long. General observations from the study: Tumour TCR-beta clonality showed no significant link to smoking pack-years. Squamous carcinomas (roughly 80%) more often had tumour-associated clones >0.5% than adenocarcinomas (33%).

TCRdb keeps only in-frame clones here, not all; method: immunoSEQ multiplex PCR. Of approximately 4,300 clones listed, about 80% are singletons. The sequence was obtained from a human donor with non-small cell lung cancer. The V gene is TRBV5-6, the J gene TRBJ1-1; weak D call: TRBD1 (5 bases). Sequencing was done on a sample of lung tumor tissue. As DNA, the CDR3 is TGTGCCAGCAGCTTAAAGCAGGGTCGGTGGAACACTGAAGCTTTCTTT. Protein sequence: CASSLKQGRWNTEAFF.